The rows below give T cell receptor beta chains drawn from one sample of a study of read filtering for tumor transcriptome and immune sequencing. TCRdb reprocessed the reads with MiXCR, giving one entry per CDR3 protein. The sample holds about 39,000 distinct CDR3 sequences, 13% to 15% seen once. The sample comprised a population of CD138-negative cells sorted from bone marrow. These receptors came from a donor at least 40 years old with multiple myeloma. CDR3s include the opening cysteine and the closing phenylalanine or tryptophan. D genes are given only for firm matches. Clone size, where shown, is once, few, many, or a class for clones that have expanded.

-	TRBV5-5	TRBJ1-2	-	TGTGCCAGCAGCGTGGGCGCAGCCCACTATGGTTACACCTTC	CASSVGAAHYGYTF
-	TRBV30	TRBJ1-6	many	TGTGCCTGGAGTGAGATCCCCGGCAATTCACCCCTCCACTTT	CAWSEIPGNSPLHF
-	TRBV5-1	TRBJ2-2	many	TGCGCCAGCAGCCCCTCGACGGTCAACACTGGGGAGCTGTTTTTT	CASSPSTVNTGELFF
TRBD2	TRBV20-1	TRBJ2-3	few	TGCAGTGCTAGCCCGGGACTAGCGGGGGATGGAGATACGCAGTATTTT	CSASPGLAGDGDTQYF
-	TRBV19	TRBJ2-5	many	TGTGCCAGTATCGCGCACGGACAGAACGGGGAGACCCAGTACTTC	CASIAHGQNGETQYF
-	TRBV5-1	TRBJ1-1	many	TGCGCCAGCAGCGGAGCCACGGGGGACACTGAAGCTTTCTTT	CASSGATGDTEAFF
-	TRBV5-5	TRBJ2-3	many	TGTGCCAGCAGCTTGGTGGGGGGACGAGTTACAGATACGCAGTATTTT	CASSLVGGRVTDTQYF
-	TRBV7-8	TRBJ1-4	many	TGTGCCAGCAGCTTAGAGGACTTTAATGAAAAACTGTTTTTT	CASSLEDFNEKLFF
TRBD2	TRBV20-1	TRBJ2-5	many	TGCAGTGCTCATCTGGGACTAGCACAAGAGACCCAGTACTTC	CSAHLGLAQETQYF
-	TRBV6-5	TRBJ2-7	many	TGTGCCAGCAGACCCGGGGGAGGCTACGAGCAGTACTTC	CASRPGGGYEQYF
-	TRBV5-1	TRBJ2-3	many	TGCGCCAGCAGCTCGCCCGACACAGGGATGCTAATCACAGATACGCAGTATTTT	CASSSPDTGMLITDTQYF
-	TRBV20-1	TRBJ2-6	many	TGCAGTGCTAGGCGAGAGGGATCTGGGGCCAACGTCCTGACTTTC	CSARREGSGANVLTF
-	TRBV20-1	TRBJ2-7	few	TGCAGTGCTAGACGTGGTAACTACGAGCAGTACTTC	CSARRGNYEQYF
-	TRBV5-1	TRBJ2-1	many	TGCGCCAGCAGCTTCGGAGGGCGGATTACCCACAATGAGCAGTTCTTC	CASSFGGRITHNEQFF
TRBD1	TRBV20-1	TRBJ2-7	many	TGCAGTGCTTCCGGGACAGGGGGATACGAGCAGTACTTC	CSASGTGGYEQYF
-	TRBV12-3/TRBV12-4	TRBJ1-2	few	TGTGCCAGCAGTTTCGGGAGAACTAACTATGGCTACACCTTC	CASSFGRTNYGYTF
TRBD1	TRBV6-6	TRBJ1-2	many	TGTGCCAGCAGTTACCCAGAGACAGGGGCGTCTAACTATGGCTACACCTTC	CASSYPETGASNYGYTF
-	TRBV7-9	TRBJ1-1	many	TGTGCCAGCGGCCGGGGGGACACTGAAGCTTTCTTT	CASGRGDTEAFF
-	TRBV10-3	TRBJ2-1	many	TGTGCCATCAGTGAGTCAGGGGGTGAGCAGTTCTTC	CAISESGGEQFF
-	TRBV28	TRBJ1-2	few	TGTGCCAGCAGTTTGTGGATGAGCGTTGATGGCTACACCTTC	CASSLWMSVDGYTF
-	TRBV7-2	TRBJ1-1	few	TGTGCCAGCAGCCTTCGGTGGAACACTGAAGCTTTCTTT	CASSLRWNTEAFF
-	TRBV6-6	TRBJ2-6	many	TGTGCCAGCCGGATACAGGGCGGGGCCAACGTCCTGACTTTC	CASRIQGGANVLTF
-	TRBV7-9	TRBJ1-1	many	TGTGCCAGCAGCCCTCCGGAAGGGACCACTGAAGCTTTCTTT	CASSPPEGTTEAFF
-	TRBV6-6	TRBJ2-7	few	TGTGCCAGCAGTGGGGGGACTGACTACGAGCAGTACTTC	CASSGGTDYEQYF